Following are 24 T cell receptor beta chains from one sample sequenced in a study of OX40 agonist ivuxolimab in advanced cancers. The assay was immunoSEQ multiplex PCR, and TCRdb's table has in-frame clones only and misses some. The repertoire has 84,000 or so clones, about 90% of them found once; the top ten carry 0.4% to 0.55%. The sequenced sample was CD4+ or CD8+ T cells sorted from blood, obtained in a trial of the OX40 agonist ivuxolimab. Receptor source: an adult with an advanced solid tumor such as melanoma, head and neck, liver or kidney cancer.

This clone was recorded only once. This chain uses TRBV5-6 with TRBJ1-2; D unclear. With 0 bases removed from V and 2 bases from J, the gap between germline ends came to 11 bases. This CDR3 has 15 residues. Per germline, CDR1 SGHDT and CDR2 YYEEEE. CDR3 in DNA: TGTGCCAGCAGCTTGGGACGCAGGTTGAACTATGGCTACACCTTC. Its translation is CASSLGRRLNYGYTF.

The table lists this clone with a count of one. The CDR3 DNA sequence: TGTGCCAGCAGCTTCGGTGGGGGGGCAGCAGATACGCAGTATTTT. Translating gives CASSFGGGAADTQYF. The J gene is TRBJ2-3, the V gene TRBV5-6, with a tentative D call TRBD2 (7 bases). CDR3 size: 15 residues. The germline V and J ends were trimmed by 2 bases and 4 bases, with 14 bases remaining between them. Looked up from germline, CDR1 is SGHDT and CDR2 is YYEEEE.

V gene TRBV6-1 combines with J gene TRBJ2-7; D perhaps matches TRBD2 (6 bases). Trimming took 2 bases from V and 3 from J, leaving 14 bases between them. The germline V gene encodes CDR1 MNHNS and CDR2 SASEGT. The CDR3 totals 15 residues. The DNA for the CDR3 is TGTGCCAGCAGTGAATTCGAGCGGGCAGACTACGAGCAGTACTTC. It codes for CASSEFERADYEQYF.

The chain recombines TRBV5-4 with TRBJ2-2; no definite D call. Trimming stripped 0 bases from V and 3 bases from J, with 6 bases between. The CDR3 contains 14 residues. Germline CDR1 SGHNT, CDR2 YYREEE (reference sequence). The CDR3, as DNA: TGTGCCAGCAGCTTGGTGGGCTACACCGGGGAGCTGTTTTTT. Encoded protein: CASSLVGYTGELFF.

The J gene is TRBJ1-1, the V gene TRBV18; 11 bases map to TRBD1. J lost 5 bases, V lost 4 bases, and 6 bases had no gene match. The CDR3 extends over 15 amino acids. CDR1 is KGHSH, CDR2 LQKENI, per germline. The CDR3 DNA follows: TGTGCCAGCTCACGGACAGGGGGCTTGCAGACTGAAGCTTTCTTT. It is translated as CASSRTGGLQTEAFF.

CDR3 coding DNA: TGTGCCAGCAGCTTTTGGACAGGGGGACTCAATGAGCAGTTCTTC. Encoded protein: CASSFWTGGLNEQFF. The chain joins TRBV11-3 to TRBJ2-1; 10 nucleotides line up with TRBD1. V shed 3 bases, J shed 6 bases, and the junction held 5 bases outside the gene matches. Per the germline V gene, CDR1 is SGHNT and CDR2 is YENEEA. This CDR3 contains 15 residues.

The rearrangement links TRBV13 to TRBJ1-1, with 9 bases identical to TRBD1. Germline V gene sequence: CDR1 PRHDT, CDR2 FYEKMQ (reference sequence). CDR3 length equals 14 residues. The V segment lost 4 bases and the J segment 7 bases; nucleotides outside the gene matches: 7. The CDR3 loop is CASSSRQGGNEAFF. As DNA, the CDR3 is TGTGCCAGCAGCTCGAGACAGGGGGGGAATGAAGCTTTCTTT.

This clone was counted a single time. The CDR3 is CASKQGRPGSYEQYF. DNA of the CDR3: TGTGCCAGCAAACAGGGCCGACCCGGCTCCTACGAGCAGTACTTC. The V and J genes are TRBV7-2 and TRBJ2-7; a possible D gene is TRBD1 (6 bases). The CDR3 covers 15 residues. V gave up 7 bases and J gave up 0 bases, with 16 bases separating them. CDR1 is SGHTA and CDR2 is FQGNSA in the germline V gene.

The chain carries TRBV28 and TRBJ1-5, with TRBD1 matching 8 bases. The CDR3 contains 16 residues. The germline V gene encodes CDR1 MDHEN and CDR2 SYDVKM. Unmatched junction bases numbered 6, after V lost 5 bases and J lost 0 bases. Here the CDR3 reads CASSPGQGYSNQPQHF. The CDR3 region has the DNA TGTGCCAGCAGTCCTGGACAGGGCTATAGCAATCAGCCCCAGCATTTT.

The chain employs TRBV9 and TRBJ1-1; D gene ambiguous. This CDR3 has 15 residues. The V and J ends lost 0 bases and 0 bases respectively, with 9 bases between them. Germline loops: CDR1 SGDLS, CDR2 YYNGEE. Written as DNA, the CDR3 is TGTGCCAGCAGCGTAGGCCCAGATCTGAACACTGAAGCTTTCTTT. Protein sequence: CASSVGPDLNTEAFF.

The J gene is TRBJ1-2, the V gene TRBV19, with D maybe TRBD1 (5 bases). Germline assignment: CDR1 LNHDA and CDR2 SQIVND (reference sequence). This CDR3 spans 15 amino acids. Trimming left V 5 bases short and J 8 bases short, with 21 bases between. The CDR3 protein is CASSRRQGDLYGYTF. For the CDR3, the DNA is TGTGCCAGTAGTCGAAGGCAGGGTGATTTATACGGCTACACCTTC.

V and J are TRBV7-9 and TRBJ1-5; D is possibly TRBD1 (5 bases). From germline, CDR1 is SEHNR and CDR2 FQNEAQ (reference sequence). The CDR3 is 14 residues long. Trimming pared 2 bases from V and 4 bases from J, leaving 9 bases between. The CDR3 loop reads CASSLQGTNQPQHF. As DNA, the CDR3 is TGTGCCAGCAGCTTACAGGGTACTAATCAGCCCCAGCATTTT.

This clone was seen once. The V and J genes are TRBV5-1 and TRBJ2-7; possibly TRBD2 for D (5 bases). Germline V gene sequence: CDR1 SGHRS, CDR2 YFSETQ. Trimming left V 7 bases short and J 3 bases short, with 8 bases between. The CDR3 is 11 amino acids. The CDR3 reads CASRGLYEQYF. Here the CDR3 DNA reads TGCGCCAGCCGGGGTCTCTACGAGCAGTACTTC.

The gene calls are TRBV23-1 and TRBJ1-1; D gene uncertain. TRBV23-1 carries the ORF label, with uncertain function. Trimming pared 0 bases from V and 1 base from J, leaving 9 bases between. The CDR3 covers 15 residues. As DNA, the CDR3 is TGCGCCAGCAGTCAATCGAAGACCCAGAACACTGAAGCTTTCTTT. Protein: CASSQSKTQNTEAFF.

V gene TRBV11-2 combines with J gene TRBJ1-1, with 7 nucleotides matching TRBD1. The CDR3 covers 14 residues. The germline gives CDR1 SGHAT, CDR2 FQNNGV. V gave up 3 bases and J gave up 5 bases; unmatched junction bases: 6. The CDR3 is CASSFDRVGTEAFF. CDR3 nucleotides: TGTGCCAGCAGCTTCGACAGGGTTGGGACTGAAGCTTTCTTT.

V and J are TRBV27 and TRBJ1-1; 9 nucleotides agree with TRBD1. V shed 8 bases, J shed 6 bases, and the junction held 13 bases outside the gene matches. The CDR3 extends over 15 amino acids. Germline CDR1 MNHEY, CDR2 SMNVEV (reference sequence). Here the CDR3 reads CASRLGRDRESEAFF. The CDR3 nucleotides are TGTGCCAGCCGTCTAGGTCGGGACAGGGAATCTGAAGCTTTCTTT.

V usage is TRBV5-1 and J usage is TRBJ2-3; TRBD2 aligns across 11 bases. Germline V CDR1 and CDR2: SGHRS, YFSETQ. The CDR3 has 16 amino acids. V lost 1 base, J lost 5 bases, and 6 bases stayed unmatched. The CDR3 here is CASSLTTSGVGDTQYF. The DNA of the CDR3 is TGCGCCAGCAGCTTGACGACTAGCGGGGTGGGAGATACGCAGTATTTT.

CDR3 sequence (DNA): TGTGCCAGCAGCCTCGGGACAGTCTATGGCTACACCTTC. Amino acids: CASSLGTVYGYTF. V and J are TRBV7-2 and TRBJ1-2; TRBD1 agrees at 7 bases. The CDR3 covers 13 residues. The junction had 4 bases not matched to a gene; V was cut back by 5 bases and J by 4 bases. The germline CDR1 and CDR2 sequences are SGHTA and FQGNSA.

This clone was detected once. In DNA form, the CDR3 reads TGCGCCAGCAGCTTGGATAACACTGAAGCTTTCTTT. Translated, it gives CASSLDNTEAFF. The chain uses TRBV5-1 and TRBJ1-1; D gene ambiguous. Germline V gene lookup returns CDR1 SGHRS and CDR2 YFSETQ. V shed 0 bases and J shed 2 bases, with 2 bases lying between them. The CDR3 covers 12 residues.

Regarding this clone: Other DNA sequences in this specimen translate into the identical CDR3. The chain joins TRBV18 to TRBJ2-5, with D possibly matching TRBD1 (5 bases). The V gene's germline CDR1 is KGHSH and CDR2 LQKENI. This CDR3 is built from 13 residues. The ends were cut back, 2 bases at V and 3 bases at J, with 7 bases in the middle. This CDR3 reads CASSPGQEETQYF. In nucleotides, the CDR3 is TGTGCCAGCTCACCAGGACAAGAAGAGACCCAGTACTTC.

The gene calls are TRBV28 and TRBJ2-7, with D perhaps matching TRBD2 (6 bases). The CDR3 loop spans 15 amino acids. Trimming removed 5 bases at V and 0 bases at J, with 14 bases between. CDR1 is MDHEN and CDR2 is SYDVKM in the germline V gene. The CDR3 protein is CASSPAGGYSYEQYF. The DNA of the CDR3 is TGTGCCAGCAGTCCAGCAGGAGGGTACTCCTACGAGCAGTACTTC.

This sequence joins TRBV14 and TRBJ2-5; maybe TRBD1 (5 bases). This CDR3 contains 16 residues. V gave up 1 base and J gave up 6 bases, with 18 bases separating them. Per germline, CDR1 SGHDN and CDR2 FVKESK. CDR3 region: CASSQVFGLRGQTQYF. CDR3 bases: TGTGCCAGCAGCCAAGTCTTTGGCCTAAGGGGTCAGACCCAGTACTTC. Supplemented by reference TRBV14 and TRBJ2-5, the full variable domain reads EAGVTQFPSHSVIEKGQTVTLRCDPISGHDNLYWYRRVMGKEIKFLLHFVKESKQDESGMPNNRFLAERTGGTYSTLKVQPAELEDSGVYFCASSQVFGLRGQTQYFGPGTRLLVL.

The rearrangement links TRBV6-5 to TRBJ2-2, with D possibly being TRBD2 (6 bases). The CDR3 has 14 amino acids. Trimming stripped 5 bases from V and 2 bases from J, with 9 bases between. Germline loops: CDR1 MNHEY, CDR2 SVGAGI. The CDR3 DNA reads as TGTGCCAGCAGTCGGGACTTTAACACCGGGGAGCTGTTTTTT. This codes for CASSRDFNTGELFF.

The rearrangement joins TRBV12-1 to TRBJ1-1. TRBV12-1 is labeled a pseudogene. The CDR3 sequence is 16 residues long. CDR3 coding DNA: TGTGCCAGCAGCTTTAGTTTTGTGATTCCGAACACTGAAGCTTTCTTT. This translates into CASSFSFVIPNTEAFF.